This T cell receptor (beta chain) was sequenced during a study of shared T cell receptors in the human thymus (dated by TCRdb to the early 2020s). In terms of the full investigation: The study investigated the way shared, self-reactive T-cell receptor alpha chains are produced in the human thymus.

Library method: the immunoSEQ multiplex PCR assay. In its TCRdb copy, this immuneACCESS table keeps in-frame sequences only and misses some clones. Where compared with another copy, unresolved V genes explain less than half of these, and the others have no known cause. The sample records 640,000 or so clones, around 87% of which are singletons. Jointly, the top ten make up roughly 0.0089% of the sample. The junction shows trimming of 1 base on V and 10 bases on J, and the gene matches do not reach 8 bases of it. CDR1 SGHAT and CDR2 FQNNGV are derived from the germline V gene. The CDR3 spans 14 residues, from the cysteine through the phenylalanine. CDR3 DNA is the only sequence kept; it has 42 bases, read in frame from the first base. Of note for this clone: Its antigen remains undetermined. No base-level quality is on record; no much larger clone is a single base apart.

These data were also reused for a study on human thymus T cells. The second source states: In Finland, the donors were immunologically healthy infants who were having open corrective cardiac surgery for congenital heart defects. The thymus tissue came from surgical resects taken out during corrective cardiac surgery. Biased V and J gene segment usage appeared to be present in both thymic and peripheral blood repertoires. The related research found that thymic TCR repertoires overlapped highly between unrelated individuals. TCR alpha and beta repertoires from roughly eight infant thymus samples and four related peripheral blood samples were characterized in the study. The cohort included a handful of male and two female infants, with donor ages spanning 7 to 244 days. Thymocytes were released mechanically from tissue and stored at -70 °C as pellets of roughly 8.5-32 million cells. A QIAsymphony instrument was used to extract genomic DNA from the frozen cell pellets. The immunoSEQ multiplex PCR assay was used to amplify the TCRB and TCRAD loci from a standardized quantity of quality-controlled genomic DNA. The amplicons covered the V(D)J region and were long enough to include the CDR3 and to identify the V and J genes. Amplicon sequencing was performed on an Illumina platform through the commercial immunoSEQ service. Corrections for primer bias and sequencing errors followed previously described methods, while TCRAD and TCRB definitions were based on the IMGT database. Analysis of the repertoires was done with immunoSEQ Analyzer 3.0 and VDJTools and included basic statistics, V/J segment usage, diversity estimates, rarefaction and pairwise overlap. Diversity was estimated with Chao1, ChaoE, Efron-Thisted, Shannon and inverse Simpson indices, and also on datasets down-sampled to the smallest sample. For repertoire overlap, CDR3 nucleotide sequence, V gene and J gene had to match strictly, and clustering was done by Jaccard-based multidimensional scaling. Thymus samples yielded on average approximately 800,000 unique TCRB clonotypes, compared with around 79,000 from blood samples.

The chain was built from TRBV11-2 and TRBJ2-7; a stretch of 9 junction bases matches TRBD1. This TCR came from a boy under three years old with a congenital heart defect. Donor details come from another sample of the same person, matched by shared clones. Sequencing was performed on thymocytes. The DNA sequence is given as TGTGCCAGCAGCTTAGTTGGGCGGACAGGGGAACAGTACTTC. This is translated as CASSLVGRTGEQYF.